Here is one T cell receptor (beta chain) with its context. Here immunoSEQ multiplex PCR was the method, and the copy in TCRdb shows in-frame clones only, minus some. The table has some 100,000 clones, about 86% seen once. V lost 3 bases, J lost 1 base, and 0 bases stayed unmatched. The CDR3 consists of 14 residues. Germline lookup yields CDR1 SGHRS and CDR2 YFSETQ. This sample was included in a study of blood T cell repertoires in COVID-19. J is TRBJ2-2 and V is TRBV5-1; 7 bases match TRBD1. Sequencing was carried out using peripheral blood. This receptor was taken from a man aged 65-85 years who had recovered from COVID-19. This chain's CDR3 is CASSWDRNTGELFF. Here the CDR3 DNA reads TGCGCCAGCAGCTGGGACAGGAACACCGGGGAGCTGTTTTTT.